Listed below are T cell receptor beta chains from one sample, sequenced in a study of cytomegalovirus exposure and HLA in healthy donors. Assay: immunoSEQ multiplex PCR; the TCRdb copy retains only in-frame clones and omits some. There are 110,000 or so clones in the sample; 6.5% to 9.5% occur only once, and 6% to 7.5% lies in the top ten. Sequences were obtained from PBMCs. These receptors all stem from a woman aged 40 to 55 in good health and CMV-seropositive. Each CDR3 is given with its conserved first and last residue. A D gene is named only where the DNA matches it firmly. The size field is filled for only some rows; it gives once, few, many or a size class.

-	-	TRBV5-1	TRBJ1-2	CASSRQEANYGYTF	TGCGCCAGCAGCCGACAGGAAGCTAACTATGGCTACACCTTC
-	TRBD2	TRBV5-1	TRBJ2-3	CASCDGGVTDTQYF	TGCGCCAGCTGTGACGGGGGGGTCACAGATACGCAGTATTTT
-	-	TRBV14	TRBJ1-1	CASSPGGALNTEAFF	TGTGCCAGCAGCCCCGGGGGGGCTCTGAACACTGAAGCTTTCTTT
-	-	TRBV9	TRBJ2-2	CASSVVGNTGELFF	TGTGCCAGCAGCGTAGTCGGTAACACCGGGGAGCTGTTTTTT
-	-	TRBV25-1	TRBJ2-2	CASSESGWTRNTGELFF	TGTGCCAGCAGTGAATCTGGGTGGACAAGAAACACCGGGGAGCTGTTTTTT
-	-	TRBV30	TRBJ1-2	CAWSLGVYGYTF	TGTGCCTGGAGTTTAGGGGTCTATGGCTACACCTTC
-	TRBD1	TRBV5-1	TRBJ1-6	CASSLDRGSSYNSPLHF	TGCGCCAGCAGCTTGGACAGGGGGAGCTCCTATAATTCACCCCTCCACTTT
-	TRBD1	TRBV5-1	TRBJ1-2	CASSASPGQGYGYTF	TGCGCCAGCAGCGCTTCACCGGGACAGGGCTATGGCTACACCTTC
-	-	TRBV7-9	TRBJ1-6	CASNSDRNSPLHF	TGTGCCAGCAACTCTGACAGGAATTCACCCCTCCACTTT
few	TRBD1	TRBV6-1	TRBJ1-5	CASSQIAQGVQPQHF	TGTGCCAGCAGTCAGATTGCCCAGGGGGTTCAGCCCCAGCATTTT
few	TRBD1	TRBV5-6	TRBJ1-2	CASSLPTGNYGYTF	TGTGCCAGCAGCTTACCGACAGGGAACTATGGCTACACCTTC
-	-	TRBV27	TRBJ2-5	CASSLGALETQYF	TGTGCCAGCAGTTTAGGGGCGCTGGAGACCCAGTACTTC
-	-	TRBV7-2	TRBJ1-1	CASSLVAFPQGRRNTEAFF	TGTGCCAGCAGCTTAGTAGCTTTCCCACAGGGACGAAGAAACACTGAAGCTTTCTTT
few	-	TRBV5-8	TRBJ1-4	CASSLGSLGDEKLFF	TGTGCCAGCAGCTTGGGGTCACTGGGAGATGAAAAACTGTTTTTT
few	-	TRBV5-1	TRBJ1-2	CASSLVADYGYTF	TGCGCCAGCAGCTTGGTCGCGGACTATGGCTACACCTTC
few	-	TRBV7-6	TRBJ1-1	CASSLVGATDLNTEAFF	TGTGCCAGCAGCTTAGTTGGGGCGACTGACCTGAACACTGAAGCTTTCTTT
-	-	TRBV7-9	TRBJ1-1	CASERGDTEAFF	TGTGCCTCTGAGCGGGGGGACACTGAAGCTTTCTTT
-	-	TRBV5-8	TRBJ1-2	CASSLRLYGYTF	TGTGCCAGCAGCCTCCGTTTGTATGGCTACACCTTC
few	TRBD2	TRBV7-2	TRBJ2-7	CASSPRTAGKYEQYF	TGTGCCAGCAGCCCCCGAACAGCGGGGAAATACGAGCAGTACTTC
few	-	TRBV7-6	TRBJ1-5	CASSLAQDQPQHF	TGTGCCAGCAGCTTAGCCCAGGATCAGCCCCAGCATTTT
few	-	TRBV2	TRBJ2-2	CASSEEQYQANTGELFF	TGTGCCAGCAGTGAAGAACAGTATCAAGCGAACACCGGGGAGCTGTTTTTT
few	-	TRBV4-1	TRBJ1-6	CASSQGSSYNSPLHF	TGCGCCAGCAGCCAAGGGAGCTCATATAATTCACCCCTCCACTTT
-	TRBD2	TRBV5-4	TRBJ2-7	CASSLDLAGALEHEQYF	TGTGCCAGCAGCTTGGATCTAGCGGGGGCCCTTGAGCACGAGCAGTACTTC
few	-	TRBV5-1	TRBJ1-1	CASSPTAGNTEAFF	TGCGCCAGCAGCCCGACGGCAGGGAACACTGAAGCTTTCTTT
-	TRBD1	TRBV7-6	TRBJ1-1	CASSQPLGTGADTEAFF	TGTGCCAGCAGCCAGCCCCTCGGGACAGGGGCGGACACTGAAGCTTTCTTT
few	-	TRBV6-1	TRBJ1-2	CASSRSRDNYGYTF	TGTGCCAGCAGCCGCTCGCGGGACAACTATGGCTACACCTTC
-	-	TRBV7-2	TRBJ2-7	CASSSTDNYEQYF	TGTGCCAGCAGCTCGACAGACAACTACGAGCAGTACTTC
-	TRBD1	TRBV15	TRBJ1-2	CATSRDMNMRGREGYTF	TGTGCCACCAGCAGAGATATGAATATGAGGGGGCGTGAGGGCTACACCTTC
-	-	TRBV15	TRBJ2-1	CATSRAARNNEQFF	TGTGCCACCAGCAGAGCTGCCAGGAATAATGAGCAGTTCTTC
-	-	TRBV19	TRBJ1-6	CASSIGGGRRNSPLHF	TGTGCCAGTAGTATAGGGGGGGGGCGCAGGAATTCACCCCTCCACTTT
few	TRBD2	TRBV7-2	TRBJ2-7	CASSLETTSGRSPYEQYF	TGTGCCAGCAGCTTAGAGACGACTAGCGGGCGGTCCCCCTACGAGCAGTACTTC
-	TRBD1	TRBV23-1	TRBJ1-1	CASSQADRDTEAFF	TGCGCCAGCAGTCAGGCGGACAGGGACACTGAAGCTTTCTTT
-	-	TRBV6-5	TRBJ2-1	CASRIRGSSYNEQFF	TGTGCCAGCAGAATTCGGGGGAGCTCCTACAATGAGCAGTTCTTC
few	-	TRBV18	TRBJ1-1	CASSIEGNTEAFF	TGTGCCAGCTCGATAGAGGGGAACACTGAAGCTTTCTTT
few	-	TRBV11-2	TRBJ1-2	CASSFSPGGDGYTF	TGTGCCAGCAGCTTCAGCCCCGGCGGGGATGGCTACACCTTC
few	TRBD1	TRBV29-1	TRBJ1-1	CSVEEDRGRSTEAFF	TGCAGCGTTGAAGAGGACAGGGGAAGGAGCACTGAAGCTTTCTTT
few	-	TRBV7-6	TRBJ1-2	CASSSIAAQLNYGYTF	TGTGCCAGCAGCTCCATAGCGGCGCAGTTGAACTATGGCTACACCTTC
-	-	TRBV6-5	TRBJ2-7	CASSYSGRGSYYEQYF	TGTGCCAGCAGTTACTCTGGACGGGGGTCCTACTACGAGCAGTACTTC
-	TRBD2	TRBV6-4	TRBJ2-1	CASGRTSGGHEQFF	TGTGCCAGCGGTCGGACTAGCGGGGGGCATGAGCAGTTCTTC